A single sample is the source of the 29 T cell receptor beta chains below, sequenced in a study of shared clonotypes between healthy human individuals. Clones were sequenced by immunoSEQ multiplex PCR, and TCRdb holds only the in-frame ones, with some missing. This sample has about 610,000 clones, with roughly 96% found just once. The naive CD8 fraction comprised CD45RO-negative cells positively selected for CCR7 and excluded terminally differentiated effector memory CD45RA+ cells. The sample taken for sequencing was naive CD8+ T cells sorted from blood. The receptor source for this set is a woman in her thirties in good health.

The J gene is TRBJ1-1, the V gene TRBV5-5; D is uncertain. Germline values: CDR1 SGHKS, CDR2 YYEKEE (reference sequence). Trimming took off 1 base at V and 0 bases at J, with 13 bases between the two ends. This CDR3 is 16 amino acids long. CDR3 in DNA: TGTGCCAGCAGCTTGAATCCCCGGGATATGAACACTGAAGCTTTCTTT. Translating gives CASSLNPRDMNTEAFF.

The chain has TRBV11-2 and TRBJ2-5; D is possibly TRBD1 (5 bases). This CDR3 has 14 amino acids. The V gene's germline CDR1 is SGHAT and CDR2 FQNNGV. V lost 7 bases, J lost 11 bases, and 23 bases lay in between. Here the CDR3 reads CASTLGLGVGEQYF. CDR3 DNA sequence: TGTGCCAGCACCCTCGGGCTAGGGGTTGGTGAGCAGTACTTC.

The V gene is TRBV11-2, the J gene TRBJ2-7; 14 bases map to TRBD2. CDR1 and CDR2 from the germline V gene are SGHAT and FQNNGV. The J segment lost 2 bases and the V segment lost 5 bases, leaving 8 bases of the junction unmatched. The CDR3 extends over 17 amino acids. In nucleotides, the CDR3 is TGTGCCAGCAGCGGGGGACTAGCGGGAGAAAGACCCTACGAGCAGTACTTC. It specifies CASSGGLAGERPYEQYF.

The CDR3 protein is CASSSPPRSGPYSYEQYF. In nucleotides, the CDR3 is TGTGCCAGCAGCTCCCCCCCCCGGTCGGGGCCTTACAGCTACGAGCAGTACTTC. The genes are TRBV7-9 and TRBJ2-7, with D possibly called TRBD1 or TRBD2 (5 bases each). In germline, CDR1 is SEHNR, CDR2 FQNEAQ (reference sequence). There are 18 residues in the CDR3. V lost 4 bases and J lost 3, with 25 bases in between.

This clone was counted once. The genes are TRBV27 and TRBJ2-7; 11 bases are a match to TRBD2. V lost 4 bases and J lost 3; bases outside the gene matches: 5. The V gene's germline CDR1 is MNHEY and CDR2 SMNVEV (reference sequence). The CDR3 length is 15 residues. The CDR3 DNA reads TGTGCCAGCAGTTCGACTGGACTAGCGGGCTACGAGCAGTACTTC. It translates to CASSSTGLAGYEQYF.

This rearrangement joins TRBV25-1 to TRBJ1-2; maybe TRBD1 (5 bases). V lost 6 bases and J lost 7, with 27 bases in between. Germline CDR1 is MGHDK and CDR2 is SYGVNS. This CDR3 is built from 17 residues. The CDR3 sequence is CASRLPAGARPSIGYTF. Here the CDR3 DNA reads TGTGCCAGCAGGCTACCGGCCGGGGCCAGGCCTTCTATTGGCTACACCTTC.

This chain joins TRBV6-5 and TRBJ2-1, with D possibly being TRBD1 or TRBD2 (5 bases each). V lost 6 bases to trimming and J lost 10 bases, with 19 bases between them. Germline V gene lookup returns CDR1 MNHEY and CDR2 SVGAGI. This CDR3 region has 14 residues. CDR3 loop: CASSLGELTSEQFF. CDR3 in DNA: TGTGCCAGCAGCTTGGGGGAGCTAACCAGCGAGCAGTTCTTC.

The genes are TRBV27 and TRBJ2-7, with a possible D match to TRBD2 (5 bases). Germline V lookup: CDR1 MNHEY, CDR2 SMNVEV (reference sequence). Trimming stripped 5 bases from V and 7 bases from J, with 18 bases between. This CDR3 is 14 amino acids long. The CDR3 bases are TGTGCCAGCAGTCCCTATAATCCCCCGGGGGAGCAGTACTTC. Its translation: CASSPYNPPGEQYF.

The V gene is TRBV7-9, the J gene TRBJ2-7, with 10 bases fitting TRBD1. The CDR3 sequence is 14 residues long. Germline-derived CDR1 and CDR2 are SEHNR and FQNEAQ (reference sequence). V lost 8 bases to trimming and J lost 3 bases; unmatched junction nucleotides: 7. CDR3 nucleotides: TGTGCCAGCGATAGGGACAGGGGTAACTACGAGCAGTACTTC. It encodes CASDRDRGNYEQYF.

Remarks on this clone: This sample includes further DNA sequences coding for the same CDR3. This rearrangement joins TRBV19 to TRBJ2-7; 7 bases map to TRBD2. This CDR3 has 13 amino acids. CDR1 and CDR2 from the germline V gene are LNHDA and SQIVND (reference sequence). The V segment lost 3 bases and the J segment 2 bases; nucleotides outside the gene matches: 1. The CDR3: CASSIAGAYEQYF. DNA of the CDR3: TGTGCCAGTAGTATCGCGGGAGCCTACGAGCAGTACTTC.

J is TRBJ2-7 and V is TRBV6-6; tentative D call: TRBD1 (6 bases). V lost 2 bases, J lost 7 bases, and 15 bases lay in between. This CDR3 comprises 14 residues. Germline lookup yields CDR1 MNHNY and CDR2 SVGAGI (reference sequence). CDR3 region: CASSYRADRMEQYF. CDR3 coding DNA: TGTGCCAGCAGTTACCGGGCCGACAGGATGGAGCAGTACTTC.

The chain links TRBV28 to TRBJ1-2, with D hard to call. V lost 6 bases and J 3 bases, leaving 14 bases between the germline ends. Germline loops: CDR1 MDHEN, CDR2 SYDVKM. There are 14 residues in the CDR3. DNA for the CDR3: TGTGCCAGCAGCCCTCGTAGGACCCACTATGGCTACACCTTC. It specifies CASSPRRTHYGYTF.

The chain has TRBV7-9 and TRBJ2-1; D is unclear. Germline V gene sequence: CDR1 SEHNR, CDR2 FQNEAQ (reference sequence). The CDR3 spans 14 residues. V lost 3 bases and J lost 6, with 12 bases in between. The chain's CDR3 is CASSLLSGGNEQFF. The CDR3 DNA reads TGTGCCAGCAGCTTGCTCTCAGGCGGCAATGAGCAGTTCTTC.

The rearrangement links TRBV4-1 to TRBJ1-1, with D possibly TRBD1 on 6 matching bases. The germline V gene encodes CDR1 MGHRA and CDR2 YSYEKL. Trimming left V 4 bases short and J 0 bases short, with 12 bases between. The CDR3 has 15 amino acids. In DNA form, the CDR3 reads TGCGCCAGCAGCCCAGAACAGGGAGTGAACACTGAAGCTTTCTTT. It specifies CASSPEQGVNTEAFF.

The chain combines TRBV4-2 with TRBJ2-1, with D perhaps being TRBD1 or TRBD2 (5 bases each). V dropped 6 bases and J dropped 1 base, with 19 bases sitting between them. This CDR3 is built from 17 residues. The germline gives CDR1 LGHNA, CDR2 YNFKEQ. DNA for the CDR3: TGTGCCAGCAGTTCAAGGGACCCGGTCGGGTCCTACAATGAGCAGTTCTTC. Translated: CASSSRDPVGSYNEQFF.

The V gene is TRBV4-1, the J gene TRBJ2-2; tentative D call: TRBD1 (6 bases). Per germline, CDR1 MGHRA and CDR2 YSYEKL. The CDR3 consists of 17 residues. Trimming took off 1 base at V and 0 bases at J, with 12 bases between the two ends. This CDR3 is CASSQGPGHPNTGELFF. CDR3 bases: TGCGCCAGCAGCCAAGGCCCGGGACACCCGAACACCGGGGAGCTGTTTTTT.

This chain links TRBV28 with TRBJ1-2, with 10 bases identical to TRBD1. The CDR3 spans 15 residues. Germline V lookup: CDR1 MDHEN, CDR2 SYDVKM. With 5 bases clipped from V and 6 bases from J, the junction kept 9 bases outside the gene matches. CDR3 in DNA: TGTGCCAGCAGTCCCTTGACAGGGGGCTTAAATGGCTACACCTTC. It yields the protein CASSPLTGGLNGYTF.

The chain carries TRBV29-1 and TRBJ2-7; D gene ambiguous. The CDR3 is made up of 12 amino acids. Germline CDR1 SQVTM, CDR2 ANQGSEA. V lost 2 bases, J lost 0 bases, and 5 bases lay in between. The CDR3 nucleotides are TGCAGCGTTGAAACGGACTCCTACGAGCAGTACTTC. It is translated as CSVETDSYEQYF.

This chain uses TRBV5-6 with TRBJ2-7; TRBD1 or TRBD2 may be the D gene (6 bases each). The germline V gene encodes CDR1 SGHDT and CDR2 YYEEEE. Trimming pared 0 bases from V and 7 bases from J, leaving 8 bases between. The CDR3 length is 12 residues. CDR3 nucleotides: TGTGCCAGCAGCTTGGAAGGGGGGGAGCAGTACTTC. It translates to CASSLEGGEQYF.

This chain uses TRBV6-6 with TRBJ2-7; D possibly corresponds to TRBD2 (6 bases). The CDR3 has 15 residues. CDR1 MNHNY and CDR2 SVGAGI come from the germline V gene (reference sequence). Trimming removed 5 bases from V and 5 bases from J, with 19 bases in between. CDR3 sequence reads: CASSISSEGGNEQYF. CDR3 nucleotide sequence: TGTGCCAGCAGTATCTCCTCGGAGGGCGGCAACGAGCAGTACTTC.

The chain joins TRBV4-1 to TRBJ1-6; possibly TRBD1 for D (5 bases). The germline V gene encodes CDR1 MGHRA and CDR2 YSYEKL. The CDR3 loop spans 16 amino acids. The germline V and J ends were trimmed by 2 bases and 7 bases, with 15 bases remaining between them. Here the CDR3 reads CASSQRGVDPNSPLHF. CDR3 DNA: TGCGCCAGCAGCCAAAGGGGAGTGGATCCCAATTCACCCCTCCACTTT.

The V call is TRBV9, the J call TRBJ2-7, with D perhaps matching TRBD2 (5 bases). The length of the CDR3 is 13 residues. Germline CDR1 is SGDLS and CDR2 is YYNGEE. Trimming removed 5 bases at V and 2 bases at J, with 11 bases between. The DNA for the CDR3 is TGTGCCAGCAGACCTTCCGGGACCTACGAGCAGTACTTC. Amino acids: CASRPSGTYEQYF.

The gene calls are TRBV6-6 and TRBJ2-3, with D hard to call. The V and J ends lost 0 bases and 6 bases respectively, with 10 bases between them. In germline, CDR1 is MNHNY, CDR2 SVGAGI (reference sequence). The CDR3 consists of 14 residues. CDR3 protein: CASSYSDPTDTQYF. The CDR3 DNA follows: TGTGCCAGCAGTTACTCGGACCCTACTGATACGCAGTATTTT.

This sequence joins TRBV7-8 and TRBJ2-7; tentative D call: TRBD2 (6 bases). Germline loops: CDR1 SGHVS, CDR2 FQNEAQ. Between the trimmed V and J ends, which lost 1 base and 0 bases, there was a span of 10 bases. The CDR3 covers 15 residues. The chain's CDR3 is CASSLGRVDSYEQYF. In DNA form, the CDR3 reads TGTGCCAGCAGCTTAGGGAGGGTAGACTCCTACGAGCAGTACTTC.

The chain is built from TRBV5-6 and TRBJ1-3; weak D call: TRBD1 (5 bases). From germline, CDR1 is SGHDT and CDR2 YYEEEE. The CDR3 length is 11 residues. V dropped 2 bases and J dropped 16 bases, with 13 bases sitting between them. As DNA, the CDR3 is TGTGCCAGCAGCTTTGGGGGGATCGAGTATTTT. It specifies CASSFGGIEYF.

The chain links TRBV19 to TRBJ2-7, with a weak D call TRBD1 (6 bases). Per germline, CDR1 LNHDA and CDR2 SQIVND (reference sequence). V lost 3 bases to trimming and J lost 3 bases, with 18 bases between them. CDR3 length: 16 residues. CDR3: CASSIIPQGNIYEQYF. DNA of the CDR3: TGTGCCAGTAGTATTATCCCGCAGGGGAACATCTACGAGCAGTACTTC.

The table lists this clone with a count of one. This sequence joins TRBV27 and TRBJ2-3; 7 bases map to TRBD2. V shed 6 bases and J 2 bases; nucleotides not matched to a gene: 5. CDR3 size: 14 residues. Germline values: CDR1 MNHEY, CDR2 SMNVEV (reference sequence). CDR3 DNA sequence: TGTGCCAGCAGAACCGGGACTACCACAGATACGCAGTATTTT. It is translated as CASRTGTTTDTQYF.

In the case of this clone: At the DNA level, this CDR3 is encoded by other sequences in the same sample as well. The V gene is TRBV2, the J gene TRBJ2-7; no firm D call. Trimming took off 1 base at V and 4 bases at J, with 5 bases between the two ends. The germline V gene has CDR1 SNHLY and CDR2 FYNNEI. This CDR3 is 12 amino acids long. The CDR3 loop reads CASSEVPYEQYF. As DNA, the CDR3 is TGTGCCAGCAGTGAAGTCCCGTACGAGCAGTACTTC.

This clone appeared a single time. The sample holds other DNA sequences that translate to the same CDR3. The chain uses TRBV27 and TRBJ2-7, with 7 bases matching TRBD2. Germline CDR1 reads MNHEY; CDR2 reads SMNVEV (reference sequence). This CDR3 is built from 13 residues. Unmatched junction bases numbered 4, after V lost 5 bases and J lost 3 bases. The CDR3 reads CASSLSSGYEQYF. For the CDR3, the DNA is TGTGCCAGCAGTCTCTCTAGCGGCTACGAGCAGTACTTC.